The rows below give T cell receptor beta chains drawn from one sample of a study of blood T cell repertoires in COVID-19. Profiling relied on immunoSEQ multiplex PCR, and the TCRdb table lists in-frame clones only, not all of them. The sample has about 180,000 clones, approximately 83% seen once. Sequencing used peripheral blood. The source is a middle-aged woman with COVID-19, enrolled during active disease. The CDR3 runs from the conserved cysteine through the conserved F or W. D genes are given only for firm matches. Some rows have no size entry. The others give once, few or many, or a class for an expanded clone.

TRBJ1-2	TRBV20-1	NA	NA	TGCAGTGCTAGTATTAGGGGTTTGGGGGGCTACACCTTC	CSASIRGLGGYTF
TRBJ2-3	TRBV6-5	NA	NA	TGTGCCAGCAGTCCTCCCTCGACAGGATTAGATACGCAGTATTTT	CASSPPSTGLDTQYF
TRBJ1-5	TRBV5-1	NA	NA	TGCGCCAGCAGCCTACTTCTGGGCCAGCCCCAGCATTTT	CASSLLLGQPQHF
TRBJ1-1	TRBV6-6	NA	TRBD1	TGTGCCAGCAGTCTTGGGACAGGGGGCGGCCACAGTGAAGCTTTCTTT	CASSLGTGGGHSEAFF
TRBJ2-3	TRBV24-1	NA	NA	TGTGCCACCAGTGAAGGAACTAGATCTACAGATACGCAGTATTTT	CATSEGTRSTDTQYF
TRBJ1-2	TRBV5-6	NA	TRBD1	TGTGCCAGCAGCATCGGACAGGCCCTCTATGGCTACACCTTC	CASSIGQALYGYTF
TRBJ1-5	TRBV6-5	NA	NA	TGTGCCAGCAGCGGACCGCGACTACCCGATCAGCCCCAGCATTTT	CASSGPRLPDQPQHF
TRBJ1-6	TRBV2	NA	NA	TGTGCCAGCAGTGGACAGGCCGGGTGGGCCCTCCACTTT	CASSGQAGWALHF
TRBJ1-2	TRBV28	NA	NA	TGTGCCAGCAGTTTTCAGGGGCCCTATGGCTACACCTTC	CASSFQGPYGYTF
TRBJ2-5	TRBV20-1	few	TRBD2	TGCAGTGCTACTGAGTTTGGGACTAGCGGGGGACTCGGGACCCAGTACTTC	CSATEFGTSGGLGTQYF
TRBJ2-1	TRBV2	NA	TRBD2	TGTGCCAGCCTGGAGCGGGAGGGCCTCGATGAGCAGTTCTTC	CASLEREGLDEQFF
TRBJ2-1	TRBV5-1	few	NA	TGCGCCAGCAGCGACCAGGGGCTTAGGGGAAATGAGCAGTTCTTC	CASSDQGLRGNEQFF
TRBJ1-3	TRBV5-1	NA	TRBD1	TGCGCCAGCAGCTGGCGACAGGGGACCTCTGGAAACACCATATATTTT	CASSWRQGTSGNTIYF
TRBJ1-5	TRBV19	few	NA	TGTGCCAGTAGTATCCCTGGCAGGGGACAGCCCCAGCATTTT	CASSIPGRGQPQHF
TRBJ1-1	TRBV7-9	NA	TRBD1	TGTGCCAGCAGCTTAGAAGGGACAGGGTGGGTGAACACTGAAGCTTTCTTT	CASSLEGTGWVNTEAFF
TRBJ1-4	TRBV2	NA	TRBD1	TGTGCCGGGACCCGACAGGGAGCTTCTGAAAAACTGTTTTTT	CAGTRQGASEKLFF
TRBJ2-1	TRBV7-2	once	NA	TGTGCCAGCAGCTTAGCTAGAACGTACAATGAGCAGTTCTTC	CASSLARTYNEQFF
TRBJ1-2	TRBV5-1	NA	NA	TGCGCCAGCAGCCCCGGGACACCCAGTGGCTACACCTTC	CASSPGTPSGYTF
TRBJ2-5	TRBV10-3	NA	TRBD1	TGTGCCATCAGGAAAGGGGGCGGATCAGAGACCCAGTACTTC	CAIRKGGGSETQYF
TRBJ1-2	TRBV4-1	NA	NA	TGCGCCAGCAGCCAGCCAACCGGACAGCAAGGCTATGGCTACACCTTC	CASSQPTGQQGYGYTF
TRBJ2-1	TRBV24-1	few	NA	TGTGCCACCAGTGATTTAAGGCGAACTAGCAGATACAATGAGCAGTTCTTC	CATSDLRRTSRYNEQFF
TRBJ1-1	TRBV5-1	NA	TRBD1	TGCGCCAGCAGCGACCAGGGGGGGAACACTGAAGCTTTCTTT	CASSDQGGNTEAFF
TRBJ2-7	TRBV27	NA	NA	TGTGCCAGCATCAGGCCTCCTTACGAGCAGTACTTC	CASIRPPYEQYF
TRBJ2-7	TRBV6-1	once	NA	TGTGCCAGTTGCTCGGGATTAAACTACGAGCAGTACTTC	CASCSGLNYEQYF
TRBJ2-7	TRBV14	NA	NA	TGTGCCAGCAGACGCTCGTTCGGGACTTCCTACGAGCAGTACTTC	CASRRSFGTSYEQYF
TRBJ1-2	TRBV19	few	NA	TGTGCCAGTAGTATCCCAGAGGACTATGGCTACACCTTC	CASSIPEDYGYTF
TRBJ1-1	TRBV2	NA	NA	TGTGCCAGCAGTGAAAGGCAGACTAAGAACACTGAAGCTTTCTTT	CASSERQTKNTEAFF
TRBJ1-2	TRBV5-1	NA	TRBD1	TGCGCCAGCAGCTTGTCACAGGGGTTTGGACTGTACGGCTACACCTTC	CASSLSQGFGLYGYTF
TRBJ2-7	TRBV11-2	NA	NA	TGTGCCAGCAGCTTAGCTGCCCGTGCGGGCGGATCCTACGAGCAGTACTTC	CASSLAARAGGSYEQYF
TRBJ1-1	TRBV2	NA	NA	TGTGCCAGCAGTGTTGGGGGGACCACTGAAGCTTTCTTT	CASSVGGTTEAFF
TRBJ2-7	TRBV3-1/TRBV3-2	NA	NA	TGTGCCAGCAGCCATGAGCCCCTCGAGCAGTACTTC	CASSHEPLEQYF
TRBJ1-2	TRBV5-6	NA	NA	TGTGCCAGCAGCTGGGTTCTGCGGGGGGTTGGCTACACCTTC	CASSWVLRGVGYTF
TRBJ2-7	TRBV5-8	many	TRBD1	TGTGCCAGCAGCTCTTACAGGGGTAGGGACGAGCAGTACTTC	CASSSYRGRDEQYF
TRBJ1-1	TRBV7-6	NA	TRBD1	TGTGCCAGCAGCTTAGGTAACAGGGGCGTGAGGAACACTGAAGCTTTCTTT	CASSLGNRGVRNTEAFF
TRBJ2-1	TRBV27	NA	TRBD2	TGTGCCAGCAGTTTATCGGGACTAGCGGGATGGTATGAGCAGTTCTTC	CASSLSGLAGWYEQFF
TRBJ2-5	TRBV7-2	once	TRBD2	TGTGCCAGCAGCTTAGTTACACTAGCGGGAGTAGGGGAGACCCAGTACTTC	CASSLVTLAGVGETQYF
TRBJ2-2	TRBV28	NA	TRBD2	TGTGCCAGCACCCCGGGGCTAGCGGGAGGTCTAGGGGAGCTGTTTTTT	CASTPGLAGGLGELFF
TRBJ2-1	TRBV9	NA	NA	TGTGCCAGCAGCCAGGTGTACAATGAGCAGTTCTTC	CASSQVYNEQFF
TRBJ1-1	TRBV7-9	NA	NA	TGTGCCAGCAGCTCTAGTGCCAGTCTGAACACTGAAGCTTTCTTT	CASSSSASLNTEAFF
TRBJ1-2	TRBV5-8	NA	NA	TGTGCCAGCAGCTCGATGCCGGCTAGCTATGGCTACACCTTC	CASSSMPASYGYTF
TRBJ1-1	TRBV19	NA	NA	TGTGCCAGTAGTATGATGGCAATGGGGCACACTGAAGCTTTCTTT	CASSMMAMGHTEAFF
TRBJ1-5	TRBV19	NA	NA	TGTGCCAGTAGTATAGAAGGCAGGGGCAATCAGCCCCAGCATTTT	CASSIEGRGNQPQHF
TRBJ2-7	TRBV7-2	NA	TRBD2	TGTGCCAGCAGACTACTAGCGGGGGTCGACGAGCAGTACTTC	CASRLLAGVDEQYF
TRBJ2-7	TRBV29-1	few	NA	TGCAGCGTTGGGAGCCCCGACGGGCAGTACTTC	CSVGSPDGQYF
TRBJ2-1	TRBV11-2	many	NA	TGTGCCACCAGGCACTCTTCCAATGAGCAGTTCTTC	CATRHSSNEQFF
TRBJ2-1	TRBV5-6	NA	TRBD2	TGTGCCAGCGAAAGAGCGGGGGAGAGCTACAATGAGCAGTTCTTC	CASERAGESYNEQFF